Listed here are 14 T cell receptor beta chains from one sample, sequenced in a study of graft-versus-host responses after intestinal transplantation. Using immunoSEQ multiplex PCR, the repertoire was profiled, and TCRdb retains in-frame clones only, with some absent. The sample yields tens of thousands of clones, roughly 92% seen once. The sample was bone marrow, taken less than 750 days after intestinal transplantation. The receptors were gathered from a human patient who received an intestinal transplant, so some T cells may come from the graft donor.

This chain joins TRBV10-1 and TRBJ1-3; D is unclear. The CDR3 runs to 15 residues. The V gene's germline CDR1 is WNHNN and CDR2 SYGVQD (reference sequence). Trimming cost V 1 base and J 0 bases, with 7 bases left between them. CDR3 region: CASSEYASSGNTIYF. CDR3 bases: TGCGCCAGCAGTGAGTACGCAAGCTCTGGAAACACCATATATTTT.

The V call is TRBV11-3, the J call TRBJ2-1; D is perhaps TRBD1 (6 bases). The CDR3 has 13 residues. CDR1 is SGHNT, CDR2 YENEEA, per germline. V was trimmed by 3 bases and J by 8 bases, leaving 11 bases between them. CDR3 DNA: TGTGCCAGCAGCTTTTCCAGGGGAGATGAGCAGTTCTTC. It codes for CASSFSRGDEQFF.

The CDR3 nucleotides read TGTGCCAGCAGTCCTGGGACTGCCGGCACCGGGGAGCTGTTTTTT. As protein: CASSPGTAGTGELFF. V gene TRBV27 combines with J gene TRBJ2-2, with D maybe TRBD2 (6 bases). The CDR3 totals 15 residues. Germline CDR1 is MNHEY and CDR2 is SMNVEV (reference sequence). The V and J ends lost 5 bases and 4 bases respectively, with 14 bases between them.

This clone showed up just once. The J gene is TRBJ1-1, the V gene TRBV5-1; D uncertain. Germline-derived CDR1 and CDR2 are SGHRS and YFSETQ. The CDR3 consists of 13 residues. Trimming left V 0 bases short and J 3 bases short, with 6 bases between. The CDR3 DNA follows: TGCGCCAGCAGCTTGGATTTGGACACTGAAGCTTTCTTT. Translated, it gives CASSLDLDTEAFF.

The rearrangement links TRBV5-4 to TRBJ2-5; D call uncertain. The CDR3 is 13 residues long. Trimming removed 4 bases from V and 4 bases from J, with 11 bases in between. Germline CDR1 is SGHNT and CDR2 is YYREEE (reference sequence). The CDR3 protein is CASSHMGGETQYF. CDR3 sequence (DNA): TGTGCCAGCAGCCATATGGGTGGAGAGACCCAGTACTTC.

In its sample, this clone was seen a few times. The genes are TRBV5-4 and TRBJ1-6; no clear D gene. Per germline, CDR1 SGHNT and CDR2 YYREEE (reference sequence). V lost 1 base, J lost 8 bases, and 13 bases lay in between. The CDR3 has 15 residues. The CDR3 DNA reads TGTGCCAGCAGCTTGTTTCAGCTGGATGATTCACCCCTCCACTTT. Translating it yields CASSLFQLDDSPLHF.

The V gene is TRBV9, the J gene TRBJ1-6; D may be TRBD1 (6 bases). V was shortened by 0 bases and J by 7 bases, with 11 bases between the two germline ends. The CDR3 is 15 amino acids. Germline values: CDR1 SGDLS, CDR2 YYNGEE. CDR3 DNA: TGTGCCAGCAGCGTAGAAGCAGGGGACAATTCACCCCTCCACTTT. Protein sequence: CASSVEAGDNSPLHF.

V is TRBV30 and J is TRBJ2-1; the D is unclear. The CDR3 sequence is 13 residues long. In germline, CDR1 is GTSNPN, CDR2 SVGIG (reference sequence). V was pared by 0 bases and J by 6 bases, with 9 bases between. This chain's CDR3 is CAWSVGLSNEQFF. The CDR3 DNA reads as TGTGCCTGGAGTGTAGGGCTATCCAATGAGCAGTTCTTC.

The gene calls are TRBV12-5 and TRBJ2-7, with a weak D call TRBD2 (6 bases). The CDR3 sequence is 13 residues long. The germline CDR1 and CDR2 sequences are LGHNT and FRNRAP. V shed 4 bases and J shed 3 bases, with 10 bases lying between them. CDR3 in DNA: TGTGCTAGTGGTTCGGAGGGAGGCTACGAGCAGTACTTC. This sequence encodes CASGSEGGYEQYF.

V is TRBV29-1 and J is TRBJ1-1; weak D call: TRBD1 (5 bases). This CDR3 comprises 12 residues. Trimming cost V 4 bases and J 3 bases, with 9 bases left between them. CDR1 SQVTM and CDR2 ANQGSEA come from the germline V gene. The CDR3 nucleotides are TGCAGCGTTGGGGAGGGGCACACTGAAGCTTTCTTT. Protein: CSVGEGHTEAFF. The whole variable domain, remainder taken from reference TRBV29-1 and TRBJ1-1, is SAVISQKPSRDICQRGTSLTIQCQVDSQVTMMFWYRQQPGQSLTLIATANQGSEATYESGFVIDKFPISRPNLTFSTLTVSNMSPEDSSIYLCSVGEGHTEAFFGQGTRLTVV.

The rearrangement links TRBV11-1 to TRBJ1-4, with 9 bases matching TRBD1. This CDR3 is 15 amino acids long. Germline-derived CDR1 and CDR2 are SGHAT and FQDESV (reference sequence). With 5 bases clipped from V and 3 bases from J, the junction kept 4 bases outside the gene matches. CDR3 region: CASSRTGDPNEKLFF. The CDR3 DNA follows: TGTGCCAGCAGCCGGACAGGGGATCCTAATGAAAAACTGTTTTTT.

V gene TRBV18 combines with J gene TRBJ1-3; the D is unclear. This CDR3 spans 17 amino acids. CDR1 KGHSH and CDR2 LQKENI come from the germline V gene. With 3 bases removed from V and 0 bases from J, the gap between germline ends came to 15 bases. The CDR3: CASSPTGARDSGNTIYF. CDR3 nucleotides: TGTGCCAGCTCACCGACGGGTGCGCGAGACTCTGGAAACACCATATATTTT.

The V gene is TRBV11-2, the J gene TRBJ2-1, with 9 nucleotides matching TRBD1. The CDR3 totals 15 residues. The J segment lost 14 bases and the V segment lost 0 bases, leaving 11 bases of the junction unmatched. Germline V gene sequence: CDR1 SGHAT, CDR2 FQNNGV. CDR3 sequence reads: CASSLDRGGQGLEFF. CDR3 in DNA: TGTGCCAGCAGCTTAGATCGAGGAGGACAGGGGTTAGAGTTCTTC. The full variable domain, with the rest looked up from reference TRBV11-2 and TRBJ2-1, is EAGVAQSPRYKIIEKRQSVAFWCNPISGHATLYWYQQILGQGPKLLIQFQNNGVVDDSQLPKDRFSAERLKGVDSTLKIQPAKLEDSAVYLCASSLDRGGQGLEFFGPGTRLTVL.

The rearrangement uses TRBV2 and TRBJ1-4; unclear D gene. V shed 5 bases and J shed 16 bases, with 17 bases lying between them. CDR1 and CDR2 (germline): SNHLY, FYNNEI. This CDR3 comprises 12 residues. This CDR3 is CASSPPPPGGFF. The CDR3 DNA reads TGTGCCAGCAGTCCACCGCCACCCGGAGGGTTTTTT.